The 29 T cell receptor beta chains given below trace back to one sample, sequenced in a study of early T cells in non-severe SARS-CoV-2 infection. TCRdb fed the 5' RACE reads into MiXCR, producing one record per CDR3 protein. The sample consists of 100,000 to 150,000 distinct CDR3 sequences, about 16% of them appearing once. The sample consisted of whole blood. Source of these receptors: an adult who was a healthcare worker with PCR-confirmed SARS-CoV-2 infection or an uninfected control (not recorded which).

This clonotype was observed a few times. The gene calls are TRBV10-2 and TRBJ1-2, with TRBD1 matching over 8 bases. Germline CDR1 reads WSHSY; CDR2 reads SAAADI. The CDR3 has 13 amino acids. V lost 6 bases and J lost 8; bases outside the gene matches: 8. Here the CDR3 DNA reads TGCGCCAGCAGCCCTCAGGGGGCGCACGGCTACACCTTC. Protein sequence: CASSPQGAHGYTF.

This clonotype has just a few counts. The genes are TRBV7-9 and TRBJ2-5; D might be TRBD2 (6 bases). CDR1 and CDR2 from the germline V gene are SEHNR and FQNEAQ (reference sequence). The CDR3 loop spans 14 amino acids. Trimming took off 4 bases at V and 5 bases at J, with 14 bases between the two ends. CDR3 sequence: CASSWTTSAETQYF. As DNA, the CDR3 is TGTGCCAGCAGCTGGACTACAAGCGCGGAGACCCAGTACTTC.

This clonotype was counted between two and nine times. The V call is TRBV18, the J call TRBJ2-7, with no clear D. V was cut by 6 bases and J by 5 bases, with 8 bases left in between. Germline V gives CDR1 KGHSH, CDR2 LQKENI. The length of the CDR3 is 11 residues. CDR3 region: CASSDLDEQYF. The CDR3 region has the DNA TGTGCCAGCTCCGACCTAGACGAGCAGTACTTC.

Details on this clonotype: A read error may produce the germline difference seen at one junction end. DNA for the CDR3: TGTGCCATCGGGTCCTTTTCAAGCTTC. Its protein is CAIGSFSSF. This chain connects TRBV6-2 or TRBV6-3 to TRBJ1-2, with D unclear. The CDR3 totals 9 residues. Looked up from germline, CDR1 is MNHEY and CDR2 is SVGEGT.

The rearrangement joins TRBV7-8 to TRBJ2-2; D not resolved. The germline gives CDR1 SGHVS, CDR2 FQNEAQ. CDR3 length: 14 amino acids. Trimming removed 3 bases from V and 6 bases from J, with 11 bases in between. The CDR3 DNA reads as TGTGCCAGCAGCTTCTCTAGGGTACCCGGGGAGCTGTTTTTT. Protein: CASSFSRVPGELFF.

This clonotype was counted only a few times. V usage is TRBV7-9 and J usage is TRBJ2-3, with 8 positions matching TRBD1. Trimming at V came to 5 bases and at J to 6 bases, leaving 10 bases not matched to a gene. CDR1 and CDR2 from the germline V gene are SEHNR and FQNEAQ (reference sequence). The CDR3 loop spans 15 amino acids. The CDR3 DNA reads TGTGCCAGCAGCCATCGGGACAGGCCTTGGGATACGCAGTATTTT. It encodes CASSHRDRPWDTQYF.

The chain employs TRBV7-2 and TRBJ2-3; either TRBD1 or TRBD2 may fit D (5 bases each). Germline V CDR1 and CDR2: SGHTA, FQGNSA. This CDR3 region has 16 residues. Trimming pared 0 bases from V and 6 bases from J, leaving 16 bases between. DNA for the CDR3: TGTGCCAGCAGCTTAGCTCTGTCAGGGAGTTCCGATACGCAGTATTTT. The encoded protein is CASSLALSGSSDTQYF.

This clonotype has a handful of counts. The J gene is TRBJ1-1, the V gene TRBV12-3 or TRBV12-4; D is unclear. The CDR3 sequence is 14 residues long. Trimming left V 6 bases short and J 4 bases short, with 15 bases between. The CDR3 sequence is CASRVTGLGTEAFF. The CDR3 coding sequence is TGTGCCAGCAGAGTAACCGGGCTAGGCACTGAAGCTTTCTTT.

The chain has TRBV20-1 and TRBJ1-5; no clear D. The CDR3 totals 11 residues. Germline CDR1 and CDR2: DFQATT and SNEGSKA (reference sequence). V lost 5 bases and J lost 4, with 6 bases in between. CDR3: CSAGRNQPQHF. CDR3 coding DNA: TGCAGTGCTGGAAGAAATCAGCCCCAGCATTTT.

The chain combines TRBV5-6 with TRBJ1-1; the D gene is possibly TRBD1 (6 bases). V lost 6 bases and J 4 bases, leaving 13 bases between the germline ends. The CDR3 has 13 amino acids. CDR1 and CDR2 (germline): SGHDT, YYEEEE. The CDR3 region has the DNA TGTGCCAGCACCAAGGGGGGCGGCACTGAAGCTTTCTTT. Its translation is CASTKGGGTEAFF. Complete variable domain (other parts from reference TRBV5-6 and TRBJ1-1): DAGVTQSPTHLIKTRGQQVTLRCSPKSGHDTVSWYQQALGQGPQFIFQYYEEEERQRGNFPDRFSGHQFPNYSSELNVNALLLGDSALYLCASTKGGGTEAFFGQGTRLTVV.

This clonotype appeared many times. V usage is TRBV9 and J usage is TRBJ2-2; no firm D call. The germline gives CDR1 SGDLS, CDR2 YYNGEE. The CDR3 covers 13 residues. V was cut by 0 bases and J by 4 bases, with 4 bases left in between. CDR3 in amino acids: CASSVEVTGELFF. The DNA of the CDR3 is TGTGCCAGCAGCGTAGAAGTCACCGGGGAGCTGTTTTTT.

The chain combines TRBV10-2 with TRBJ2-3, with 7 bases that match TRBD1. This CDR3 contains 13 residues. Trimming at V came to 6 bases and at J to 4 bases, leaving 4 bases not matched to a gene. In germline, CDR1 is WSHSY, CDR2 SAAADI. The CDR3 nucleotides are TGCGCCAGCAGAGATACAGGGGCAGATACGCAGTATTTT. This gives the protein CASRDTGADTQYF.

This clonotype was counted only a few times. The rearrangement links TRBV7-9 to TRBJ1-2; TRBD1 is a possible D gene (6 bases). There are 16 residues in the CDR3. The V gene's germline CDR1 is SEHNR and CDR2 FQNEAQ (reference sequence). Trimming left V 5 bases short and J 2 bases short, with 18 bases between. CDR3 DNA sequence: TGTGCCAGCAGCGTGCCGGGGACGGGGGCCAACTATGGCTACACCTTC. Residues: CASSVPGTGANYGYTF. The variable domain in full, completed from reference TRBV7-9 and TRBJ1-2, reads DTGVSQNPRHKITKRGQNVTFRCDPISEHNRLYWYRQTLGQGPEFLTYFQNEAQLEKSRLLSDRFSAERPKGSFSTLEIQRTEQGDSAMYLCASSVPGTGANYGYTFGSGTRLTVV.

This clonotype was counted ten times or more. This chain links TRBV20-1 with TRBJ2-4, with D uncertain. The CDR3 extends over 13 amino acids. Deletions cut 6 bases from V and 7 bases from J, with 16 bases between. Germline V gene sequence: CDR1 DFQATT, CDR2 SNEGSKA (reference sequence). The CDR3 region has the DNA TGCAGTGCCCCTCAGACGTTCTCTAACATTCAGTACTTC. Protein sequence: CSAPQTFSNIQYF.

This clonotype was found a few times. The V and J genes are TRBV7-9 and TRBJ2-7, with D tentatively TRBD2 (6 bases). CDR1 is SEHNR and CDR2 is FQNEAQ in the germline V gene (reference sequence). The CDR3 covers 13 residues. Trimming pared 5 bases from V and 0 bases from J, leaving 8 bases between. CDR3 coding DNA: TGTGCCAGCAGCGCGGGGCCCTCCTACGAGCAGTACTTC. It encodes CASSAGPSYEQYF.

This clonotype came up a few times. The V gene is TRBV30, the J gene TRBJ1-3; possibly TRBD1 for D (5 bases). The CDR3 is 12 residues long. In germline, CDR1 is GTSNPN, CDR2 SVGIG (reference sequence). The V end was cut by 7 bases, the J end by 4 bases, with 11 bases between. CDR3 loop: CALGGRGNTIYF. In DNA form, the CDR3 reads TGTGCCTTGGGGGGGAGAGGAAACACCATATATTTT.

The chain joins TRBV29-1 to TRBJ2-1, with 8 nucleotides matching TRBD2. The germline V gene has CDR1 SQVTM and CDR2 ANQGSEA. This CDR3 contains 15 residues. Trimming took 3 bases from V and 6 from J; bases not matched to a gene: 10. The CDR3 sequence: CSVEGGAGGGNEQFF. The CDR3 DNA reads as TGCAGCGTTGAGGGTGGTGCGGGGGGAGGCAATGAGCAGTTCTTC.

This clonotype was detected many times. The CDR3 DNA reads TGCGCCAGCAGCAGTTCCTCTGCGGGGGGCCGCTCCTACAATGAGCAGTTCTTC. Amino acids: CASSSSSAGGRSYNEQFF. The chain recombines TRBV10-1 with TRBJ2-1, with TRBD2 matching over 8 bases. CDR1 is WNHNN and CDR2 is SYGVQD in the germline V gene (reference sequence). V shed 6 bases, J shed 0 bases, and the junction held 13 bases outside the gene matches. This CDR3 is 18 amino acids long.

This clonotype was recorded a few times. V gene TRBV12-3 or TRBV12-4 combines with J gene TRBJ1-5, with D uncertain. The CDR3 spans 12 residues. Trimming pared 4 bases from V and 4 bases from J, leaving 5 bases between. Written as DNA, the CDR3 is TGTGCCAGCAGTTACACTAATCAGCCCCAGCATTTT. Translation: CASSYTNQPQHF.

There are a few counts of this clonotype. J is TRBJ2-3 and V is TRBV4-2; TRBD2 matches 15 bases. The CDR3 sequence is 20 residues long. CDR1 and CDR2 from the germline V gene are LGHNA and YNFKEQ. Trimming cost V 5 bases and J 2 bases; bases outside gene matches: 14. The CDR3, as DNA: TGTGCCAGCAGCAAAGGGACTAGCGGGGGGACCACCGGAGCCACAGATACGCAGTATTTT. Residues: CASSKGTSGGTTGATDTQYF.

This clonotype was seen repeatedly, ten times or more. The chain has TRBV7-8 and TRBJ1-6; D gene ambiguous. Germline values: CDR1 SGHVS, CDR2 FQNEAQ. This CDR3 comprises 15 residues. The V and J ends lost 4 bases and 10 bases respectively, with 17 bases between them. DNA for the CDR3: TGTGCCAGCAGCTCAGAACAAGGGAAATTCTCACCCCTCCACTTT. As protein: CASSSEQGKFSPLHF. The full variable domain, rest sourced from reference TRBV7-8 and TRBJ1-6, is GAGVSQSPRYKVAKRGQDVALRCDPISGHVSLFWYQQALGQGPEFLTYFQNEAQLDKSGLPSDRFFAERPEGSVSTLKIQRTQQEDSAVYLCASSSEQGKFSPLHFGNGTRLTVT.

The CDR3 DNA is TGTGCCAGCAGTGACTCGAGTACCGGCTACAATGAGCAGTTCTTC. Its protein product is CASSDSSTGYNEQFF. The V call is TRBV6-4, the J call TRBJ2-1; no definite D call. CDR1 is MRHNA and CDR2 is SNTAGT in the germline V gene. This CDR3 comprises 15 residues. Trimming pared 0 bases from V and 3 bases from J, leaving 9 bases between.

The chain combines TRBV9 with TRBJ2-7; possibly TRBD1 or TRBD2 for D (5 bases each). V lost 0 bases, J lost 5 bases, and 18 bases lay in between. This CDR3 has 16 residues. Germline V gene sequence: CDR1 SGDLS, CDR2 YYNGEE. The CDR3 bases are TGTGCCAGCAGCGTAGGGCTTCGGGGACCTGAGGACGAGCAGTACTTC. Protein product: CASSVGLRGPEDEQYF. Combining the CDR3 with reference TRBV9 and TRBJ2-7 gives the whole variable domain DSGVTQTPKHLITATGQRVTLRCSPRSGDLSVYWYQQSLDQGLQFLIQYYNGEERAKGNILERFSAQQFPDLHSELNLSSLELGDSALYFCASSVGLRGPEDEQYFGPGTRLTVT.

The sample holds a few counts of this clonotype. The V call is TRBV4-1, the J call TRBJ1-2; weak D call: TRBD1 (6 bases). The CDR3 covers 15 residues. V was trimmed by 2 bases and J by 7 bases, leaving 17 bases between them. CDR1 is MGHRA, CDR2 YSYEKL, per germline. The CDR3 DNA is TGCGCCAGCAGCCAACGGAACGGGGGGGCCGGTGGCTACACCTTC. Translating it yields CASSQRNGGAGGYTF.

This clonotype was counted between two and nine times. The chain links TRBV9 to TRBJ2-1, with 9 nucleotides matching TRBD2. The V segment lost 4 bases and the J segment 7 bases; nucleotides outside the gene matches: 18. Per the germline V gene, CDR1 is SGDLS and CDR2 is YYNGEE. The length of the CDR3 is 18 residues. CDR3 loop: CASSLSRSRTSELNEQFF. Written as DNA, the CDR3 is TGTGCCAGCAGCCTTTCCAGGTCCCGGACTAGCGAGTTAAATGAGCAGTTCTTC.

The chain employs TRBV11-2 and TRBJ2-1; 8 bases map to TRBD2. The CDR3 extends over 14 amino acids. Losses at the gene ends were 6 bases for V and 9 bases for J; bases not matched to a gene: 10. Germline V lookup: CDR1 SGHAT, CDR2 FQNNGV. DNA for the CDR3: TGTGCCAGCAGACTTATACTAGCGGCGGGTGAGCAGTTCTTC. This encodes CASRLILAAGEQFF. The full variable domain, with the rest looked up from reference TRBV11-2 and TRBJ2-1, is EAGVAQSPRYKIIEKRQSVAFWCNPISGHATLYWYQQILGQGPKLLIQFQNNGVVDDSQLPKDRFSAERLKGVDSTLKIQPAKLEDSAVYLCASRLILAAGEQFFGPGTRLTVL.

The chain uses TRBV11-2 and TRBJ1-2; unclear D gene. The length of the CDR3 is 13 residues. V lost 5 bases, J lost 0 bases, and 7 bases lay in between. CDR1 and CDR2 from the germline V gene are SGHAT and FQNNGV. CDR3 residues: CASSHSANYGYTF. CDR3 DNA sequence: TGTGCCAGCAGCCACTCAGCTAACTATGGCTACACCTTC.

The chain recombines TRBV5-1 with TRBJ1-1; D is uncertain. This CDR3 is 14 amino acids long. Germline V lookup: CDR1 SGHRS, CDR2 YFSETQ. Trimming shortened V by 3 bases and J by 1 base, and 10 bases separated the two germline ends. The chain's CDR3 is CASSSIGGNTEAFF. The CDR3 DNA is TGCGCCAGCAGCTCAATAGGTGGGAACACTGAAGCTTTCTTT. Full variable domain (missing parts from reference TRBV5-1 and TRBJ1-1): KAGVTQTPRYLIKTRGQQVTLSCSPISGHRSVSWYQQTPGQGLQFLFEYFSETQRNKGNFPGRFSGRQFSNSRSEMNVSTLELGDSALYLCASSSIGGNTEAFFGQGTRLTVV.

The V and J genes are TRBV2 and TRBJ2-2; possibly TRBD2 for D (6 bases). The germline V gene encodes CDR1 SNHLY and CDR2 FYNNEI. The CDR3 length is 14 residues. Between the trimmed V and J ends, which lost 4 bases and 6 bases, there was a span of 12 bases. The CDR3 spells CASSGAGRAGELFF. The CDR3 DNA is TGTGCCAGCAGTGGGGCGGGACGAGCCGGGGAGCTGTTTTTT.